One and the same sample provided the 24 T cell receptor beta chains below, sequenced in a study of post-analysis software for immune sequencing data. The study's findings and limits: Compared with controls, patients had more of roughly 5 TRBV segments, including TRBV5-6, TRBV5-1 and TRBV20-1.

No antigens are known for them. Carried by the TCR beta cDNA libraries were unique molecular identifiers. In TCRdb, the PCR reads were re-called with MiXCR into one record per CDR3 protein. This sample yields about 260,000 distinct CDR3 sequences, of which around 34% are seen a single time; less than 6% belongs to the top ten. The sequenced sample consisted of blood. These TCRs come from a girl aged 5 to 17 with multiple sclerosis.

As concerns this clonotype: It may be a read error: a sequence one base away is much more abundant. CDR3 in amino acids: CTSSKWQQGGYEQYF. The DNA of the CDR3 is TGTACCAGCAGCAAATGGCAGCAGGGGGGCTACGAGCAGTACTTC. V gene TRBV21-1 combines with J gene TRBJ2-5; the table's D call TRBD1 went unverified against the DNA. The J call may not be correct, given that the DNA end is closer to TRBJ2-7. TRBV21-1 is noted as a pseudogene. The CDR3 is 15 amino acids.

The table lists this clonotype with many counts. The chain carries TRBV29-1 and TRBJ2-1, with 8 bases identical to TRBD1. CDR1 is SQVTM and CDR2 is ANQGSEA in the germline V gene. This CDR3 comprises 17 residues. J was trimmed by 8 bases and V by 7 bases; bases with no gene match: 22. As DNA, the CDR3 is TGCAGCGGTAATAGAGGACAGGGTGCACGCCCGGACGATGAGCAGTTCTTC. The encoded protein is CSGNRGQGARPDDEQFF.

This clonotype was detected only once. One base away lies a much larger clone, so this may be a sequencing read error. This chain uses TRBV12-5 with TRBJ2-1, with 9 bases lining up with TRBD2. This CDR3 is 17 amino acids long. V dropped 0 bases and J dropped 4; count of bases not matched to a gene: 7. Germline CDR1 is LGHNT and CDR2 is FRNRAP. CDR3 region: CASGLVVGTSIYNEQFF. DNA for the CDR3: TGTGCTAGTGGTTTGGTCGTGGGGACTAGCATATACAATGAGCAGTTCTTC.

For this clonotype: This may stem from a read error, because a much larger clone lies one nucleotide away. V and J are TRBV4-1 and TRBJ2-1; the D gene is possibly TRBD2 (6 bases). The assigned J gene may be wrong: the sequence end matches TRBJ2-7 better. The CDR3 loop spans 15 amino acids. Germline V gene lookup returns CDR1 MGHRA and CDR2 YSYEKL. The CDR3: CASSQEEGSYNEQYF. DNA for the CDR3: TGCGCCAGCAGCCAAGAGGAGGGCTCCTACAATGAGCAGTACTTC.

The V gene is TRBV4-1, the J gene TRBJ2-7; maybe TRBD2 (6 bases). CDR3 length equals 16 residues. Deletions cut 0 bases from V and 4 bases from J, with 16 bases between. CDR1 and CDR2 from the germline V gene are MGHRA and YSYEKL. The CDR3 DNA reads as TGCGCCAGCAGCCAAGAGCGAGGGCCACGGGGGTACGAGCAGTACTTC. It codes for CASSQERGPRGYEQYF.

Comment on this clonotype: This may be a read error: a much more frequent sequence differs by one nucleotide. This chain joins TRBV5-1 and TRBJ2-1, with D unclear. In germline, CDR1 is SGHRS, CDR2 YFSETQ. The CDR3 runs 16 residues. Trimming shortened V by 4 bases and J by 0 bases, and 14 bases separated the two germline ends. The CDR3 is CASSKTTGVSYNEQFF. The CDR3 DNA reads TGCGCCAGCAGCAAAACCACTGGGGTCTCCTACAATGAGCAGTTCTTC.

This clonotype was seen a few times. This chain uses TRBV12-3 or TRBV12-4 with TRBJ1-5; D unclear. Trimming removed 5 bases from V and 6 bases from J, with 17 bases in between. CDR3 length equals 15 residues. CDR3 region: CASSNYGPRAQPQHF. CDR3 coding DNA: TGTGCCAGCAGTAACTACGGGCCACGAGCTCAGCCCCAGCATTTT.

This clonotype has more than one count but fewer than ten. The J gene is TRBJ1-5, the V gene TRBV2, with D possibly matching TRBD1 (5 bases). CDR1 and CDR2 from the germline V gene are SNHLY and FYNNEI. V was clipped by 6 bases and J by 2 bases, with 17 bases between them. This CDR3 region has 16 residues. As DNA, the CDR3 is TGTGCCAGCAGAAGCAATAGACAGTATCGCAATCAGCCCCAGCATTTT. It is translated as CASRSNRQYRNQPQHF. The full variable domain, its missing parts supplied by reference TRBV2 and TRBJ1-5, is EPEVTQTPSHQVTQMGQEVILRCVPISNHLYFYWYRQILGQKVEFLVSFYNNEISEKSEIFDDQFSVERPDGSNFTLKIRSTKLEDSAMYFCASRSNRQYRNQPQHFGDGTRLSIL.

The chain recombines TRBV7-2 with TRBJ2-1, with 7 bases lining up with TRBD2. CDR1 and CDR2 (germline): SGHTA, FQGNSA. V shed 3 bases and J 8 bases; nucleotides not matched to a gene: 7. The CDR3 runs 14 residues. The CDR3 DNA is TGTGCCAGCAGCTTTTGGGACTACGGTTATGAGCAGTTCTTC. Translation: CASSFWDYGYEQFF.

This clonotype was seen only a few times. The rearrangement joins TRBV7-9 to TRBJ2-1, with TRBD2 matching over 10 bases. CDR3 size: 15 residues. Germline values: CDR1 SEHNR, CDR2 FQNEAQ (reference sequence). V lost 1 base to trimming and J lost 8 bases; unmatched junction nucleotides: 5. In DNA form, the CDR3 reads TGTGCCAGCAGCTTAGGAGCGGGAGGGCCCGATGAGCAGTTCTTC. Protein sequence: CASSLGAGGPDEQFF.

With regard to this clonotype: At one end the junction does not follow the germline gene, possibly because of a read error. This chain joins TRBV7-8 and TRBJ2-1, with 8 bases aligning to TRBD1. This CDR3 is 14 amino acids long. Germline lookup yields CDR1 SGHVS and CDR2 FQNEAQ. The CDR3 protein is CTSSIGQGRNEQFF. CDR3 DNA sequence: TGTACCAGCAGCATCGGACAGGGTCGGAATGAGCAGTTCTTC.

The rearrangement links TRBV20-1 to TRBJ2-3, with 8 bases lining up with TRBD2. J gave up 2 bases and V 0 bases, and 13 bases lay outside the gene matches. From germline, CDR1 is DFQATT and CDR2 SNEGSKA (reference sequence). CDR3 length: 18 residues. CDR3 in amino acids: CSAREQLAAEIYTDTQYF. The CDR3 bases are TGCAGTGCTAGAGAGCAACTAGCGGCCGAGATCTACACAGATACGCAGTATTTT.

The genes are TRBV6-1 and TRBJ1-5; D might be TRBD1 (5 bases). V was shortened by 9 bases and J by 2 bases, with 11 bases between the two germline ends. The CDR3 consists of 13 residues. The germline gives CDR1 MNHNS, CDR2 SASEGT. This CDR3 is CASLRDGNQPQHF. The CDR3 DNA is TGTGCCAGTCTTCGGGACGGCAATCAGCCCCAGCATTTT.

Concerning this clonotype itself: A much larger clone sits a single nucleotide away, making a read error possible. The chain carries TRBV7-9 and TRBJ2-1; D gene unclear. CDR1 is SEHNR, CDR2 FQNEAQ, per germline (reference sequence). The CDR3 is made up of 13 amino acids. CDR3 coding DNA: TGTGCCAGCGGCTTCGTTTCCGGAAATGAGCAGTTCTTC. Residues: CASGFVSGNEQFF.

The sample holds many counts of this clonotype. The chain uses TRBV10-3 and TRBJ2-1; a possible D gene is TRBD1 (5 bases). This CDR3 spans 16 amino acids. Germline V gene lookup returns CDR1 ENHRY and CDR2 SYGVKD. The V gene lost 3 bases and the J gene lost 2 bases, with 14 bases spanning the gap. DNA of the CDR3: TGTGCCATCAGTGAACCCGGCAGGGAACCCTACAATGAGCAGTTCTTC. As protein: CAISEPGREPYNEQFF.

This clonotype occurred a few times. The chain employs TRBV6-5 and TRBJ1-4; D unclear. The V end was cut by 6 bases, the J end by 8 bases, with 22 bases between. This CDR3 is built from 16 residues. The germline CDR1 and CDR2 sequences are MNHEY and SVGAGI. CDR3 in DNA: TGTGCCAGCAGCAAAACTCCCCCCCGCTTAAGGGAAAAACTGTTTTTT. It codes for CASSKTPPRLREKLFF.

As for this clonotype: A much larger clonotype is one base distant, so this may be a read error. This chain uses TRBV28 with TRBJ2-3, with 8 bases that match TRBD2. The germline gives CDR1 MDHEN, CDR2 SYDVKM. The CDR3 spans 14 residues. V was clipped by 8 bases and J by 5 bases; unmatched bases: 9. The CDR3 sequence is CASPPSGGIDTQYF. The DNA of the CDR3 is TGTGCCAGCCCCCCAAGCGGGGGCATAGATACGCAGTATTTT.

V gene TRBV6-1 combines with J gene TRBJ2-7; D possibly corresponds to TRBD1 (6 bases). The germline V gene has CDR1 MNHNS and CDR2 SASEGT. Deletions cut 8 bases from V and 2 bases from J, with 13 bases between. This CDR3 region has 13 residues. CDR3 region: CASVVGGTYEQYF. The CDR3 coding sequence is TGTGCCAGCGTTGTAGGGGGTACCTACGAGCAGTACTTC.

This clonotype was counted at least ten times. This chain joins TRBV20-1 and TRBJ1-4; maybe TRBD1 (6 bases). The CDR3 length is 13 residues. V shed 6 bases and J shed 5 bases, with 13 bases lying between them. Per germline, CDR1 DFQATT and CDR2 SNEGSKA (reference sequence). The CDR3 protein is CSAIHGTNEKLFF. The CDR3 nucleotides are TGCAGTGCGATACACGGGACAAATGAAAAACTGTTTTTT.

This clonotype was recorded many times. V and J are TRBV7-2 and TRBJ1-2; D call uncertain. The germline V gene has CDR1 SGHTA and CDR2 FQGNSA. Trimming left V 0 bases short and J 4 bases short, with 15 bases between. The CDR3 is made up of 16 amino acids. CDR3 sequence (DNA): TGTGCCAGCAGCTTAGCCGGGCGGGTGGAGGGCTATGGCTACACCTTC. As protein: CASSLAGRVEGYGYTF.

The sample holds many counts of this clonotype. This sequence joins TRBV5-1 and TRBJ2-3; 13 positions match TRBD2. Trimming at V came to 4 bases and at J to 0 bases, leaving 11 bases not matched to a gene. Germline V gene sequence: CDR1 SGHRS, CDR2 YFSETQ. The CDR3 covers 19 residues. The CDR3 region has the DNA TGCGCCAGCAGCGCGGTCGGGACTAGCGGGGACCCTAGCACAGATACGCAGTATTTT. Residues: CASSAVGTSGDPSTDTQYF.

There are a few counts of this clonotype. This chain connects TRBV28 to TRBJ2-1; 12 bases are a match to TRBD2. CDR3 size: 16 residues. The V and J ends lost 5 bases and 12 bases, in that order; junction bases with no gene match: 14. Germline CDR1 is MDHEN and CDR2 is SYDVKM. This chain's CDR3 is CASSLRLAGEGGVQFF. CDR3 bases: TGTGCCAGCAGTCTCCGACTAGCGGGAGAAGGAGGGGTGCAGTTCTTC.

The rearrangement links TRBV20-1 to TRBJ1-2; 7 bases are shared with TRBD1. J gave up 5 bases and V 4 bases, and 7 bases lay outside the gene matches. There are 13 residues in the CDR3. Germline CDR1 is DFQATT and CDR2 is SNEGSKA (reference sequence). DNA of the CDR3: TGCAGTGCTAACGACAGGGTAACATATGGCTACACCTTC. Translated, it gives CSANDRVTYGYTF.

The chain combines TRBV5-1 with TRBJ2-5; the D is unclear. Germline V gene sequence: CDR1 SGHRS, CDR2 YFSETQ. V lost 3 bases and J 1 base, leaving 16 bases between the germline ends. The CDR3 extends over 16 amino acids. CDR3 protein: CASSSGRQRTQETQYF. CDR3 bases: TGCGCCAGCAGCTCCGGACGCCAAAGAACCCAAGAGACCCAGTACTTC.